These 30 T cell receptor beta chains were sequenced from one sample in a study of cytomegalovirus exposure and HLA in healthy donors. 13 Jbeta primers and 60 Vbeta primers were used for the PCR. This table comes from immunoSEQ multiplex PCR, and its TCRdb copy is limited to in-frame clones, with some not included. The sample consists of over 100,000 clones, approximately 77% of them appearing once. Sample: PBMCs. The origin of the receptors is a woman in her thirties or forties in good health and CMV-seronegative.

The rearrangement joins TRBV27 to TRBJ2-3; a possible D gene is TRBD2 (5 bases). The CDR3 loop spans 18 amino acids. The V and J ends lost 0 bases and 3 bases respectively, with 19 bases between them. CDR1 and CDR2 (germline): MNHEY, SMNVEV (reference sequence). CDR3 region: CASSLSLDGNPSTDTQYF. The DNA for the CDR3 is TGTGCCAGCAGTTTATCCCTGGACGGGAACCCGTCTACAGATACGCAGTATTTT.

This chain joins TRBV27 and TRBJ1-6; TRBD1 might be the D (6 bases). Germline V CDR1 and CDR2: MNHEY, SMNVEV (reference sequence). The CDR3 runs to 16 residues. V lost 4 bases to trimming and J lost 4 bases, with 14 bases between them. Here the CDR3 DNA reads TGTGCCAGCAGTTACCGGCGACAGGTTTATAATTCACCCCTCCACTTT. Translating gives CASSYRRQVYNSPLHF.

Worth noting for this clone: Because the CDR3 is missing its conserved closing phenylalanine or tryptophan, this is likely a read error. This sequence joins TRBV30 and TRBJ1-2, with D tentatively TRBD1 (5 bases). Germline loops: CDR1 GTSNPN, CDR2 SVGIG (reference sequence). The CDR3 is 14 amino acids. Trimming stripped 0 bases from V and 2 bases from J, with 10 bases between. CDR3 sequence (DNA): TGTGCCTGGAGTGTTGTTGGGGCAAACTATGGCTACACCTCC. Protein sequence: CAWSVVGANYGYTS.

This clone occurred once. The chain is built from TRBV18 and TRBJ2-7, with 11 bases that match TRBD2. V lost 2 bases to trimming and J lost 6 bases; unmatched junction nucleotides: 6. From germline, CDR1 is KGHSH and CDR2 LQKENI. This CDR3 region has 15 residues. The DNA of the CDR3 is TGTGCCAGCTCACCATTACTAGCGGGGGACGGCGAGCAGTACTTC. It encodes CASSPLLAGDGEQYF. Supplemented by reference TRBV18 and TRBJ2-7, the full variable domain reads NAGVMQNPRHLVRRRGQEARLRCSPMKGHSHVYWYRQLPEEGLKFMVYLQKENIIDESGMPKERFSAEFPKEGPSILRIQQVVRGDSAAYFCASSPLLAGDGEQYFGPGTRLTVT.

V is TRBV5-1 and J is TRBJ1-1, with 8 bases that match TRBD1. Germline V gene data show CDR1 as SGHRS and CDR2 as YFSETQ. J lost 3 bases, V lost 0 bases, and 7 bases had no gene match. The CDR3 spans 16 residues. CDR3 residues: CASSLVSGGGHTEAFF. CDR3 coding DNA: TGCGCCAGCAGCTTGGTGTCAGGGGGCGGTCACACTGAAGCTTTCTTT.

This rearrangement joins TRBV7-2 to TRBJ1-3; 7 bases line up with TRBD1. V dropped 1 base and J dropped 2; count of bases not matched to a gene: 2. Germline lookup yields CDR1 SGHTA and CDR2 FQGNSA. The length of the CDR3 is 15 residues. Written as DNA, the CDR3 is TGTGCCAGCAGCTTAGAGGGGGCAGCTGGAAACACCATATATTTT. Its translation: CASSLEGAAGNTIYF.

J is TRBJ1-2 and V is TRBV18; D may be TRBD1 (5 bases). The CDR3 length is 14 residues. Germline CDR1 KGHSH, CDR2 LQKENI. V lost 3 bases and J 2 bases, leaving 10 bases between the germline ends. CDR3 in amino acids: CASSPAGENYGYTF. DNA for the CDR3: TGTGCCAGCTCACCCGCGGGGGAGAACTATGGCTACACCTTC. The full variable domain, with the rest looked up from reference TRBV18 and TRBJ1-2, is NAGVMQNPRHLVRRRGQEARLRCSPMKGHSHVYWYRQLPEEGLKFMVYLQKENIIDESGMPKERFSAEFPKEGPSILRIQQVVRGDSAAYFCASSPAGENYGYTFGSGTRLTVV.

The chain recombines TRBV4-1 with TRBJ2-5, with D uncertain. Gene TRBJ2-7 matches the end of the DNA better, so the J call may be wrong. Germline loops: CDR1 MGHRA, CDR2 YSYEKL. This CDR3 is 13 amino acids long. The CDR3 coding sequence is TGCGCCAGCAGCCAGCCGGGTCCCTACGAGCAGTACTTC. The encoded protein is CASSQPGPYEQYF.

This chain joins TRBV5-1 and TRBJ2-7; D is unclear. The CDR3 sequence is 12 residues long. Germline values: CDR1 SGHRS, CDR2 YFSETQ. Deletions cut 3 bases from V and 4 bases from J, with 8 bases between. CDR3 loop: CASSSNSYEQYF. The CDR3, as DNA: TGCGCCAGCAGCTCTAACTCGTACGAGCAGTACTTC.

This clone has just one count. Here the CDR3 reads CASSGAGRRNTGELFF. The CDR3 coding sequence is TGTGCCAGCAGCGGAGCGGGACGGAGGAACACCGGGGAGCTGTTTTTT. The genes are TRBV5-4 and TRBJ2-2, with TRBD2 matching over 7 bases. The ends lost 4 bases at V and 1 base at J; junction bases unmatched: 7. Germline V gene sequence: CDR1 SGHNT, CDR2 YYREEE (reference sequence). The CDR3 totals 16 residues.

The CDR3 DNA is TGTGCCAGCAGCCCAGTAGGGGACAGGGTTAACAATGAGCAGTTCTTC. Residues: CASSPVGDRVNNEQFF. The genes are TRBV4-2 and TRBJ2-1, with TRBD1 identical over 9 bases. Germline trimming cut 4 bases from V and 5 bases from J; bases unmatched to any gene: 9. This CDR3 is built from 16 residues. CDR1 and CDR2 from the germline V gene are LGHNA and YNFKEQ.

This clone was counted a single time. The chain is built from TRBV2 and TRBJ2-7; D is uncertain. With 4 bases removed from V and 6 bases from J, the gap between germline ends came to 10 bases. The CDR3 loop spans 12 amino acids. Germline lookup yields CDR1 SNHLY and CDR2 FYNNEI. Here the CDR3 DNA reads TGTGCCAGCAGTGGTGAGGTTAGCGAGCAGTACTTC. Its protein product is CASSGEVSEQYF.

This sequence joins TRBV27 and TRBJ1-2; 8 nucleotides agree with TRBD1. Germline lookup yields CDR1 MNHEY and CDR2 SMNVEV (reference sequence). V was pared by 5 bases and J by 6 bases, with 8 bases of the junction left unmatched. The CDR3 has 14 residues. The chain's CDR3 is CASSPLDRADGYTF. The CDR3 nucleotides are TGTGCCAGCAGTCCATTGGACAGGGCAGATGGCTACACCTTC.

Here the CDR3 reads CASSLESTEINSPLHF. The CDR3 DNA reads as TGTGCCAGCAGCTTAGAGTCCACGGAGATTAATTCACCCCTCCACTTT. The chain recombines TRBV7-6 with TRBJ1-6; D uncertain. This CDR3 has 16 residues. Trimming shortened V by 1 base and J by 6 bases, and 13 bases separated the two germline ends. CDR1 is SGHVS, CDR2 FNYEAQ, per germline.

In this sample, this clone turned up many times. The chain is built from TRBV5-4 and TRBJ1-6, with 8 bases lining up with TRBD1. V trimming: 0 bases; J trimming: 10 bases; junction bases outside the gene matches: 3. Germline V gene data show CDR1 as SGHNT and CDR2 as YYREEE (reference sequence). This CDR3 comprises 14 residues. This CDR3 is CASSLGQGNSPLHF. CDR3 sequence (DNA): TGTGCCAGCAGCTTGGGACAGGGGAACTCACCCCTCCACTTT.

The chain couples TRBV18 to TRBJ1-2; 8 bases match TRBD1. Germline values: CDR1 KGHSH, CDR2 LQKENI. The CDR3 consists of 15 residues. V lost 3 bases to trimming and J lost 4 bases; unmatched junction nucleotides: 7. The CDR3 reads CASSPDRGYGYGYTF. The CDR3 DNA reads TGTGCCAGCTCACCTGACAGGGGCTATGGCTATGGCTACACCTTC.

The chain's CDR3 is CASSPGTGVTEAFF. CDR3 bases: TGTGCCAGCAGTCCCGGGACAGGGGTCACTGAAGCTTTCTTT. The chain couples TRBV28 to TRBJ1-1; 10 bases are shared with TRBD1. The CDR3 has 14 amino acids. Losses at the gene ends were 5 bases for V and 4 bases for J; bases not matched to a gene: 4. The germline gives CDR1 MDHEN, CDR2 SYDVKM.

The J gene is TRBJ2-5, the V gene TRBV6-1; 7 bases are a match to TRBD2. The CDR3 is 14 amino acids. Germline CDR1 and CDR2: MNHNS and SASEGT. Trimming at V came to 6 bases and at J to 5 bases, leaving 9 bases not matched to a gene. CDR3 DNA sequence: TGTGCCAGCAGCACGGGCCCCGGGGGGGAGACCCAGTACTTC. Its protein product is CASSTGPGGETQYF.

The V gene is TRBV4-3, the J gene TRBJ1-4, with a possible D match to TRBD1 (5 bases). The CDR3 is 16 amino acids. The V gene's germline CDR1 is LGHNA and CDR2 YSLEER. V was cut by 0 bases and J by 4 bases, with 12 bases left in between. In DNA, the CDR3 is TGCGCCAGCAGCCAAGAAGTCAGGGCCCTTAATGAAAAACTGTTTTTT. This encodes CASSQEVRALNEKLFF.

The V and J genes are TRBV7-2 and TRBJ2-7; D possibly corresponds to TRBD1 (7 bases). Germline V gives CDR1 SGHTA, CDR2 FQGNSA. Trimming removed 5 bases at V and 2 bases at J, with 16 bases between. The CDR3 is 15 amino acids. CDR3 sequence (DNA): TGTGCCAGCAGCCCCCCAGGGGGGAAAACCTACGAGCAGTACTTC. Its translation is CASSPPGGKTYEQYF.

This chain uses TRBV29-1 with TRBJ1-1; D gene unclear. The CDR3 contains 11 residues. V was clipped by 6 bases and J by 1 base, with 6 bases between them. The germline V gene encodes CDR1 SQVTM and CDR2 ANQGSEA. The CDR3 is CSVRWNTEAFF. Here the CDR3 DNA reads TGCAGCGTCAGGTGGAACACTGAAGCTTTCTTT.

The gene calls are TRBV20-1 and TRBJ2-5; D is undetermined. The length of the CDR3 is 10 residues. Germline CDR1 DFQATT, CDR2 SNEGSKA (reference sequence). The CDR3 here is CNASKETQYF. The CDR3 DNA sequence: TGCAATGCCAGTAAAGAGACCCAGTACTTC.

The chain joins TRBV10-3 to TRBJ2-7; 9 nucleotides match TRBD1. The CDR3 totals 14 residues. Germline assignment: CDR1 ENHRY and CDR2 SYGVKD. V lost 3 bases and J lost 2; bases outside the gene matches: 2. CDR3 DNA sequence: TGTGCCATCAGTGACCGGGACAGGGCCTACGAGCAGTACTTC. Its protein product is CAISDRDRAYEQYF.

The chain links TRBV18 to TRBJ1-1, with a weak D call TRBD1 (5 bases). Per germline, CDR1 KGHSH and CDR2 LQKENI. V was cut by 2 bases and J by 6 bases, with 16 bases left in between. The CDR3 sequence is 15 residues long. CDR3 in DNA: TGTGCCAGCTCACCATCCTTAGGGGTCAAGGCTGAAGCTTTCTTT. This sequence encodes CASSPSLGVKAEAFF.

This CDR3 is CASSEGFQFTREKLFF. The CDR3, as DNA: TGTGCCAGCAGTGAAGGGTTTCAGTTTACTAGGGAAAAACTGTTTTTT. This chain uses TRBV2 with TRBJ1-4; D remains ambiguous. Germline V gene lookup returns CDR1 SNHLY and CDR2 FYNNEI. Trimming stripped 1 base from V and 8 bases from J, with 17 bases between. The CDR3 consists of 16 residues.

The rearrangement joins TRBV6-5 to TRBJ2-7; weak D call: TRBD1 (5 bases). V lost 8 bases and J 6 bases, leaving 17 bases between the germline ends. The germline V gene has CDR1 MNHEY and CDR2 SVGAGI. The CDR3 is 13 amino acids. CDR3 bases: TGTGCCAGCGGCCTTGGCAGGGAAGGCGAGCAGTACTTC. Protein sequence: CASGLGREGEQYF.

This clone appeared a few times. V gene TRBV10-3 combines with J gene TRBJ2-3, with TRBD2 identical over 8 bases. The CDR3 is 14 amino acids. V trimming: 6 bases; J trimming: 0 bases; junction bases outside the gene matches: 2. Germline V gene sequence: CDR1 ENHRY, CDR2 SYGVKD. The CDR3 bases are TGTGCCATCAGCTGGACTAGCAGCACAGATACGCAGTATTTT. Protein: CAISWTSSTDTQYF.

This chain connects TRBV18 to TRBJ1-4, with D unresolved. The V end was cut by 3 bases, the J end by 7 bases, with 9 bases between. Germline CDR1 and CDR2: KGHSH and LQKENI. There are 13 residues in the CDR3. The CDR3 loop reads CASSPLPGEKLFF. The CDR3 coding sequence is TGTGCCAGCTCACCCCTCCCGGGTGAAAAACTGTTTTTT.

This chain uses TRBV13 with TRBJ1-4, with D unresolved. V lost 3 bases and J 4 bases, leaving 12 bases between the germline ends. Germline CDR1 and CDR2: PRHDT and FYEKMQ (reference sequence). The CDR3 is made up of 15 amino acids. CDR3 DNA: TGTGCCAGCAGCTTCTCGCAAGGAGTTAATGAAAAACTGTTTTTT. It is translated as CASSFSQGVNEKLFF. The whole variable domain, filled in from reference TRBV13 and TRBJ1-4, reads AAGVIQSPRHLIKEKRETATLKCYPIPRHDTVYWYQQGPGQDPQFLISFYEKMQSDKGSIPDRFSAQQFSDYHSELNMSSLELGDSALYFCASSFSQGVNEKLFFGSGTQLSVL.

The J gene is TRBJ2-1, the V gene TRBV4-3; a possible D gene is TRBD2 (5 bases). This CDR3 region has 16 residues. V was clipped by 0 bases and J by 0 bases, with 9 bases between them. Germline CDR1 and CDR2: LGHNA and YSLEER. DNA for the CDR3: TGCGCCAGCAGCCAAGATATGGGGAGCTCCTACAATGAGCAGTTCTTC. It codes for CASSQDMGSSYNEQFF.